This T cell receptor beta chain was captured in a study of control samples from healthy donors and cancer patients. The method was immunoSEQ multiplex PCR; TCRdb's version includes in-frame clones alone and lacks a portion of them. The data show 90,000 to 110,000 clones, approximately 90% seen once. This clone appeared a single time. Germline values: CDR1 ENHRY, CDR2 SYGVKD. With V trimmed by 2 bases and J by 5 bases, 9 bases remained unmatched. The CDR3 runs to 16 residues. The J gene is TRBJ2-5, the V gene TRBV10-3, with TRBD1 identical over 9 bases. The sequencing input was blood. The source is a woman between 45 and 60 years old in good health. The CDR3 coding sequence is TGTGCCATCAGTGAGCTGGTACAGGGGGCGCGGGAGACCCAGTACTTC. Protein: CAISELVQGARETQYF.